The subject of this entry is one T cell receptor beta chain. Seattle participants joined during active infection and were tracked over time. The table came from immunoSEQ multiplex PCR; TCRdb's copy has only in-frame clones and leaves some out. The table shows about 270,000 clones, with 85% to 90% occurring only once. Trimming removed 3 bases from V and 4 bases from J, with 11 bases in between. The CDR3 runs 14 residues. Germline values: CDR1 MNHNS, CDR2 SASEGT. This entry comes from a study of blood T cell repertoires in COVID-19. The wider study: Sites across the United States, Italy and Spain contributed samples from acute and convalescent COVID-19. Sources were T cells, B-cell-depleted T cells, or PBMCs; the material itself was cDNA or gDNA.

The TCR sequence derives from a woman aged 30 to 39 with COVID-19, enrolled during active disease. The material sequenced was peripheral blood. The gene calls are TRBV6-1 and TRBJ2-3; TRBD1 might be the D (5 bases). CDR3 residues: CASSEDIWADTQYF. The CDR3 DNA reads TGTGCCAGCAGTGAGGACATCTGGGCAGATACGCAGTATTTT.